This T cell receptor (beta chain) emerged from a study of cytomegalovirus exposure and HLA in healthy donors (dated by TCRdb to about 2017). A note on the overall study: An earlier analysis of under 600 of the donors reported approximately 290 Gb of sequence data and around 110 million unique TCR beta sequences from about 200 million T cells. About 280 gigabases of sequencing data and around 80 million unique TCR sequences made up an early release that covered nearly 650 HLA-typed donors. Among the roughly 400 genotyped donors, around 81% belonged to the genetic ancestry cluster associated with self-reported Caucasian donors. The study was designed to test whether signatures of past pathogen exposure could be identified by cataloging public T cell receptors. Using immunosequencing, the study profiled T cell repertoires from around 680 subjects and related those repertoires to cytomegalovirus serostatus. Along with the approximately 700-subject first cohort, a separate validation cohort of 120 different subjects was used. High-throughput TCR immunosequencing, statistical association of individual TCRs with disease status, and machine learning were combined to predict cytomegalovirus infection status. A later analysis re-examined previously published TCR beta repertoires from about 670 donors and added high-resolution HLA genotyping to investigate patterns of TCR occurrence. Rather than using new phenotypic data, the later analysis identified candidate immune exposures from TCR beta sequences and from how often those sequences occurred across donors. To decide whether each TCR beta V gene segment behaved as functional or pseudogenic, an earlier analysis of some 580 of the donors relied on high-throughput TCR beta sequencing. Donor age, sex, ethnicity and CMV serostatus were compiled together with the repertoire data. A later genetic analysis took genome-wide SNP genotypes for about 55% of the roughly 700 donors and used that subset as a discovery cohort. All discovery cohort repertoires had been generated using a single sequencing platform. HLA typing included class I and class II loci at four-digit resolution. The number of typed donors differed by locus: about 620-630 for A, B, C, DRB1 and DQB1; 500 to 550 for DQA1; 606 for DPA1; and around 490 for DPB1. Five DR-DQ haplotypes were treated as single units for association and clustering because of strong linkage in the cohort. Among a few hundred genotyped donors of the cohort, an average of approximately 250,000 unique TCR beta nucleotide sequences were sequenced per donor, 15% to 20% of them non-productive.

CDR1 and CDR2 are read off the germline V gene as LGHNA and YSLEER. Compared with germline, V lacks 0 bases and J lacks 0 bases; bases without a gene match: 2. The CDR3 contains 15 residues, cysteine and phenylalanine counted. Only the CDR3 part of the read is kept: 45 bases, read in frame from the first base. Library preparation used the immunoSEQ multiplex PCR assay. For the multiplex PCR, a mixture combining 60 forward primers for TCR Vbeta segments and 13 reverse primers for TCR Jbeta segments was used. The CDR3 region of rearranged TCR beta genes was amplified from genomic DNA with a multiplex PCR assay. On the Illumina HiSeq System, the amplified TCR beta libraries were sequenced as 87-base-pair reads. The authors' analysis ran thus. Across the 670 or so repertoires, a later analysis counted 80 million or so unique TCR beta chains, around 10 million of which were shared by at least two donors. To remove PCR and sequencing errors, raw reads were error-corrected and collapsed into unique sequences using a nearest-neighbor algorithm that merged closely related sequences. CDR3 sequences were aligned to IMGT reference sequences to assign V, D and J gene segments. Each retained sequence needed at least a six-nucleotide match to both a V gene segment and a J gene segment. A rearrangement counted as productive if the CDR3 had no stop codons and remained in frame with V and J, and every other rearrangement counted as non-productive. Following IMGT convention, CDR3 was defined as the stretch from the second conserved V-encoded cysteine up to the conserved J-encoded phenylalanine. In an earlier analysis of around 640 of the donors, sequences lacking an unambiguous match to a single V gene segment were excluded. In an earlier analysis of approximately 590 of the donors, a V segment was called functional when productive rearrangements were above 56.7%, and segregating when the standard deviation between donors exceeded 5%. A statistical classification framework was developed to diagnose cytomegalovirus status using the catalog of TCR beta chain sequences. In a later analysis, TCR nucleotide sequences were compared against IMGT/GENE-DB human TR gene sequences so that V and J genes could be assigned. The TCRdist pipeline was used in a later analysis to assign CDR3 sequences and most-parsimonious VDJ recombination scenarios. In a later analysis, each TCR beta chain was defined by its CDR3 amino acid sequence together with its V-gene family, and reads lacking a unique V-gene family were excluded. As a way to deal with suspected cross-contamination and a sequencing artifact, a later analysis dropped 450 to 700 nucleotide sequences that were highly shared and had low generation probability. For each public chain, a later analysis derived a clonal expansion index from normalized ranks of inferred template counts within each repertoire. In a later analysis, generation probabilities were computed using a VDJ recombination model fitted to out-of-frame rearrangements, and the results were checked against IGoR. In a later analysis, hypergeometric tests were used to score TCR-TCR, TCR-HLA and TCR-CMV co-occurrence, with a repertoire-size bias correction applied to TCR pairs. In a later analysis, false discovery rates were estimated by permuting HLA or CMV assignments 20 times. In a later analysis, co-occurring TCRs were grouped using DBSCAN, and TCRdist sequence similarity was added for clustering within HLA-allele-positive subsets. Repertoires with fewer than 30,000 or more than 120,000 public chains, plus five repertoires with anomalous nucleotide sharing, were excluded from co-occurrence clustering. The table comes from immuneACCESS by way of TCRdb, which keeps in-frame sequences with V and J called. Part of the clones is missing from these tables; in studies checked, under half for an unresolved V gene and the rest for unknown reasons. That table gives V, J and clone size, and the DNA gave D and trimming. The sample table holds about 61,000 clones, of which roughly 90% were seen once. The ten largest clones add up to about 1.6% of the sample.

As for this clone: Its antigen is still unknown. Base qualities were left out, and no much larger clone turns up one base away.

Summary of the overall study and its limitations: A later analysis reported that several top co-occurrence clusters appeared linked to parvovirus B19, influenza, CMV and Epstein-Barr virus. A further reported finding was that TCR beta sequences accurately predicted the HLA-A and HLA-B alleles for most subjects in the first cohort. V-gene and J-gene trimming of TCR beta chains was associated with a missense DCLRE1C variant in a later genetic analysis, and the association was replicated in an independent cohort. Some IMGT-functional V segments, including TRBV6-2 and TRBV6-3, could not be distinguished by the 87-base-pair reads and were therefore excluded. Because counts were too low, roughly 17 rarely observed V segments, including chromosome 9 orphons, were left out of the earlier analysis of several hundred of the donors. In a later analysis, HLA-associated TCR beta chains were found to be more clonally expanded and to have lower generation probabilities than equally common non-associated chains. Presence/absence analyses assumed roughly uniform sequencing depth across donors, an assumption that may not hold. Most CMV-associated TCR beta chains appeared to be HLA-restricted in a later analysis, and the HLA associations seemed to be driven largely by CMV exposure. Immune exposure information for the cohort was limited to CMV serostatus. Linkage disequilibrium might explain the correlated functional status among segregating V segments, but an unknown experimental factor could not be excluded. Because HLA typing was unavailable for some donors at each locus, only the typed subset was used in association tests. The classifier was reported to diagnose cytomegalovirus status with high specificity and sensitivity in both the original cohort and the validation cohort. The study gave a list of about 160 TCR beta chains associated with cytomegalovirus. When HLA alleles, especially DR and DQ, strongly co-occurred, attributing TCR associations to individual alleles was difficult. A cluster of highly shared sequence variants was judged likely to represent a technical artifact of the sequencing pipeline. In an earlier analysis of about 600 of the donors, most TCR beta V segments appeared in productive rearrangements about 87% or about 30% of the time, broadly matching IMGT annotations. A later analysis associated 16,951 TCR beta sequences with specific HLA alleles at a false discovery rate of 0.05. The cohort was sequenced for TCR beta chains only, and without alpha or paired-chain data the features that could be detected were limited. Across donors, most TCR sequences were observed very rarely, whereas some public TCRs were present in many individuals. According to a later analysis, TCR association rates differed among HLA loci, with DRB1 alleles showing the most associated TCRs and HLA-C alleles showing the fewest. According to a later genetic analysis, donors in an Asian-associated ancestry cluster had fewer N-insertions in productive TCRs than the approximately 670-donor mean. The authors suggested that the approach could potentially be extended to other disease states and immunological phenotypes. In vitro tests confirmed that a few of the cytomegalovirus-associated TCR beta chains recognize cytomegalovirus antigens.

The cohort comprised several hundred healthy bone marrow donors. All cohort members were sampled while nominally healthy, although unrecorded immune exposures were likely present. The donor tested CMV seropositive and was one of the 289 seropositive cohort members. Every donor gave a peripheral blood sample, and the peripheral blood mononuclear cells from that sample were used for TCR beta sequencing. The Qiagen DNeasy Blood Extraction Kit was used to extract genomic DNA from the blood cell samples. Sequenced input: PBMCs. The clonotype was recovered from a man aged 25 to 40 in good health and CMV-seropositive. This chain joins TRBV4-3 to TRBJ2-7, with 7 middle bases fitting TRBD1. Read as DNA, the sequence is TGCGCCAGCAGCCAAGAGGGGACAGACTCCTACGAGCAGTACTTC. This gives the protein CASSQEGTDSYEQYF.